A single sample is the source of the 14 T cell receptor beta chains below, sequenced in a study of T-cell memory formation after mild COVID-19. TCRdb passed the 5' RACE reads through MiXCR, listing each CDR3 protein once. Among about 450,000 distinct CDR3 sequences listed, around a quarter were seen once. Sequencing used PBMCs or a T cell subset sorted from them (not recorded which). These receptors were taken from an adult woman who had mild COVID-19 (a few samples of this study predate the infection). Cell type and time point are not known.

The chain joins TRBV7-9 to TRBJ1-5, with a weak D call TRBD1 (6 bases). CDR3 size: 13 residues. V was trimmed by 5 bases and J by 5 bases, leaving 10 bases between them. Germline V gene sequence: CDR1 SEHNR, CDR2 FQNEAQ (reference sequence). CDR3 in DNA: TGTGCCAGCAGCACAGGGAGGGATCAGCCCCAGCATTTT. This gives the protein CASSTGRDQPQHF.

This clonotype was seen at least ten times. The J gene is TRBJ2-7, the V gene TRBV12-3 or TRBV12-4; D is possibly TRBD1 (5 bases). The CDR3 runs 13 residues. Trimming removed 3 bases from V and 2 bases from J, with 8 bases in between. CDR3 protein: CASSFQGPYEQYF. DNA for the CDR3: TGTGCCAGCAGTTTCCAGGGCCCCTACGAGCAGTACTTC.

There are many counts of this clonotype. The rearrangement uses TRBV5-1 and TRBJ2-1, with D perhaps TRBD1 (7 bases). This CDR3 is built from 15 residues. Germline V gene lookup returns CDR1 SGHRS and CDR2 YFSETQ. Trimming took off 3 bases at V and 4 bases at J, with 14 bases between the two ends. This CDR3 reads CASSWGDRNYNEQFF. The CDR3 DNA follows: TGCGCCAGCAGCTGGGGGGACAGAAATTACAATGAGCAGTTCTTC.

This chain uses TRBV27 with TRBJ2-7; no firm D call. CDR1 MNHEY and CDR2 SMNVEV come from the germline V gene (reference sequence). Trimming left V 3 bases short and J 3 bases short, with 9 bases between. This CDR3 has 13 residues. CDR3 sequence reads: CASSFSPIYEQYF. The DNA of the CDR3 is TGTGCCAGCAGTTTCTCACCGATCTACGAGCAGTACTTC.

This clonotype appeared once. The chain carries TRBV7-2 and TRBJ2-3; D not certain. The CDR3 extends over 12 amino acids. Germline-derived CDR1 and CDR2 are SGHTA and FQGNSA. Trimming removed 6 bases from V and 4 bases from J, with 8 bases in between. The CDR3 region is CASRPQSDTQYF. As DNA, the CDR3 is TGTGCCAGCAGGCCACAGTCAGATACGCAGTATTTT.

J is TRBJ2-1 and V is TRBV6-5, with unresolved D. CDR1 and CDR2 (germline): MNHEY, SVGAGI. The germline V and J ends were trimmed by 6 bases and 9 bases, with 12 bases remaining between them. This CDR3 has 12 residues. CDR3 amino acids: CASSSLLGEQFF. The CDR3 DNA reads TGTGCCAGCAGCAGCCTATTGGGTGAGCAGTTCTTC.

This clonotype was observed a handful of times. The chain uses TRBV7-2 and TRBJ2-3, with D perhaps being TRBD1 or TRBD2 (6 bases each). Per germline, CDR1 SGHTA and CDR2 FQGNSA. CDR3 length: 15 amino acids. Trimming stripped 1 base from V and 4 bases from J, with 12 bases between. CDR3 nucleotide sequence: TGTGCCAGCAGCTTAGGGGGGGCCGGGTCAGATACGCAGTATTTT. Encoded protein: CASSLGGAGSDTQYF.

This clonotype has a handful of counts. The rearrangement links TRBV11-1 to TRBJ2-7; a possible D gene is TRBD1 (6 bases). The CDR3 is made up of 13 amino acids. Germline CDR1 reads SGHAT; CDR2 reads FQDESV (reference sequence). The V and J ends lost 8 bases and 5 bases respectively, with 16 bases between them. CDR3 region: CASAIQGGNEQYF. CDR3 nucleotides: TGTGCCAGCGCGATACAGGGCGGTAACGAGCAGTACTTC.

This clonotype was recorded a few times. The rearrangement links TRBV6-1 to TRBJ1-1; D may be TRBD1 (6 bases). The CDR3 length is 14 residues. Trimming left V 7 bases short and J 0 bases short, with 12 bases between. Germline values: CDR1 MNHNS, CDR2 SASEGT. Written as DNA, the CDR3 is TGTGCCAGCAATCCAGGGGACGTGAACACTGAAGCTTTCTTT. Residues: CASNPGDVNTEAFF.

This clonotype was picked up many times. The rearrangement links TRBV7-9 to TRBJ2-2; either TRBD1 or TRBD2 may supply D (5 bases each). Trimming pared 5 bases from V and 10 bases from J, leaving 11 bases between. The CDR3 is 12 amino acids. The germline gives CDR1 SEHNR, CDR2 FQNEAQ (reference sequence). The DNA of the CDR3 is TGTGCCAGCAGCGAGGGGCCAACGGAGCTGTTTTTT. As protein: CASSEGPTELFF.

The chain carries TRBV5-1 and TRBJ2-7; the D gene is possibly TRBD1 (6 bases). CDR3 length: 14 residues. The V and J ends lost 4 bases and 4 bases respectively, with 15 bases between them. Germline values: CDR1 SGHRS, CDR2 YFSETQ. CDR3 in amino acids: CASSPRQEKYEQYF. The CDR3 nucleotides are TGCGCCAGCAGCCCGCGACAGGAAAAATACGAGCAGTACTTC.

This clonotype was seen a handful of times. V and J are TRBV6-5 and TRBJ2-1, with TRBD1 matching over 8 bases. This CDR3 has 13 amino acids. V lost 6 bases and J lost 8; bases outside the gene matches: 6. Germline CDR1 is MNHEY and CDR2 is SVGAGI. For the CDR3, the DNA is TGTGCCAGCAGCCGCGACAGGGGCCATGAGCAGTTCTTC. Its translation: CASSRDRGHEQFF.

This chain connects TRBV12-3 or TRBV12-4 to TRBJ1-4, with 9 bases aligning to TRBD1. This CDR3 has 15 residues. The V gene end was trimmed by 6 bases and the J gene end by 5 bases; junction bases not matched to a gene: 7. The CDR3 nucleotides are TGTGCCAGCAGCATAATGGGACAGGGAAATGAAAAACTGTTTTTT. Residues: CASSIMGQGNEKLFF.

CDR3 loop: CASSLQGSPLRANVLTF. As DNA, the CDR3 is TGCGCCAGCAGCTTACAGGGCAGCCCTTTGAGGGCCAACGTCCTGACTTTC. The rearrangement links TRBV5-1 to TRBJ2-6; a possible D gene is TRBD1 (6 bases). The V and J ends lost 2 bases and 5 bases respectively, with 17 bases between them. Per germline, CDR1 SGHRS and CDR2 YFSETQ. The CDR3 spans 17 residues.